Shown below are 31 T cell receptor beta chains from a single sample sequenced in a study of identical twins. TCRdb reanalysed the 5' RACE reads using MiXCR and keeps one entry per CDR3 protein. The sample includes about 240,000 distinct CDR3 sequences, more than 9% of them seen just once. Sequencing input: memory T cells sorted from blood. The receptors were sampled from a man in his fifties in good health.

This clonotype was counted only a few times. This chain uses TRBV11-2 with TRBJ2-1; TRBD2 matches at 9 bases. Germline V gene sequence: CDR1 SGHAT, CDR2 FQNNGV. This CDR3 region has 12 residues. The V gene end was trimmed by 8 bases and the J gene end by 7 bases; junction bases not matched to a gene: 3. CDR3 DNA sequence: TGTGCCAGCCAGAGCGGGAGGAATGAGCAGTTCTTC. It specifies CASQSGRNEQFF.

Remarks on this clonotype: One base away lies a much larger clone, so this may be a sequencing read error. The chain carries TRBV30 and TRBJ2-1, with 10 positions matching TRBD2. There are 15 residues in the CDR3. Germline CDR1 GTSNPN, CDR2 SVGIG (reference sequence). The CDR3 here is CAWSGGASGSLEQLF. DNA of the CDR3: TGTGCCTGGAGTGGGGGTGCTAGCGGGAGTCTTGAGCAGCTCTTC. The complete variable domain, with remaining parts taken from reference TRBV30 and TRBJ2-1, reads SQTIHQWPATLVQPVGSPLSLECTVEGTSNPNLYWYRQAAGRGLQLLFYSVGIGQISSEVPQNLSASRPQDRQFILSSKKLLLSDSGFYLCAWSGGASGSLEQLFGPGTRLTVL.

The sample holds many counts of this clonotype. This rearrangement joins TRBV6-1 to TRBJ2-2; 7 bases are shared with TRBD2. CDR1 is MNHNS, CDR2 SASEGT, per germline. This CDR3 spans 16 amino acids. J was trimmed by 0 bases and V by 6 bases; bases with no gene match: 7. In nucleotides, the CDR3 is TGTGCCAGCAGAATAGCGGGTAGCGCGAACACCGGGGAGCTGTTTTTT. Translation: CASRIAGSANTGELFF.

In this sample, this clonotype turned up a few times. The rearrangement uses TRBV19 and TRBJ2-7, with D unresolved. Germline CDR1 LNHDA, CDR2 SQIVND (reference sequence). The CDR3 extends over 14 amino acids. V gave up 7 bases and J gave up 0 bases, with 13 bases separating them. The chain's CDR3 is CASKGTPSSYEQYF. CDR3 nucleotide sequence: TGTGCCAGTAAGGGAACTCCGAGCTCCTACGAGCAGTACTTC.

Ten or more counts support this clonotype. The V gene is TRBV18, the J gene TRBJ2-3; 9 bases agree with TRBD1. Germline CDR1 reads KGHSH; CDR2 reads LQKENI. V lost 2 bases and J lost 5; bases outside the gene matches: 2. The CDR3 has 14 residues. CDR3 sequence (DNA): TGTGCCAGCTCACCAAGGACAGGGGAAGATACGCAGTATTTT. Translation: CASSPRTGEDTQYF.

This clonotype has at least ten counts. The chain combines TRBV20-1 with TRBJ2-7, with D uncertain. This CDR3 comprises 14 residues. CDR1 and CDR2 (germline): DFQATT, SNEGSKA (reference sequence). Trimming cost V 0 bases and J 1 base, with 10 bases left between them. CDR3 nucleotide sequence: TGCAGTGCTAGAGATTCGACGTGGTCCTACGAGCAGTACTTC. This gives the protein CSARDSTWSYEQYF.

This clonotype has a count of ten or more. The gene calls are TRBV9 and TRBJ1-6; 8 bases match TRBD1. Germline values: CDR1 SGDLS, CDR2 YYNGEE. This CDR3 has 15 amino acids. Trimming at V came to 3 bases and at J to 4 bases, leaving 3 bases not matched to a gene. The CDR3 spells CASSAGTGYNSPLHF. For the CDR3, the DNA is TGTGCCAGCAGCGCCGGGACAGGATATAATTCACCCCTCCACTTT.

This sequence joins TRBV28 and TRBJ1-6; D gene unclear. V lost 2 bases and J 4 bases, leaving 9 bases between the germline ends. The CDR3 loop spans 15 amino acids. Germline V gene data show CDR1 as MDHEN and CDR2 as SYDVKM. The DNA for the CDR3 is TGTGCCAGCAGTTTAGCCGGGGTTTATAATTCACCCCTCCACTTT. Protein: CASSLAGVYNSPLHF. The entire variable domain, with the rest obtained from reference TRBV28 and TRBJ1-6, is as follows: DVKVTQSSRYLVKRTGEKVFLECVQDMDHENMFWYRQDPGLGLRLIYFSYDVKMKEKGDIPEGYSVSREKKERFSLILESASTNQTSMYLCASSLAGVYNSPLHFGNGTRLTVT.

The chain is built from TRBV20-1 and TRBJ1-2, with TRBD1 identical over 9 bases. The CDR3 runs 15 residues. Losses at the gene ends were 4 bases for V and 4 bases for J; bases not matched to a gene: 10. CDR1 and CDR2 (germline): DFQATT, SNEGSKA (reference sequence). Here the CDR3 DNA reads TGCAGTGCTATTGATCGGGACAGGGTCGTCTATGGCTACACCTTC. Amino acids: CSAIDRDRVVYGYTF.

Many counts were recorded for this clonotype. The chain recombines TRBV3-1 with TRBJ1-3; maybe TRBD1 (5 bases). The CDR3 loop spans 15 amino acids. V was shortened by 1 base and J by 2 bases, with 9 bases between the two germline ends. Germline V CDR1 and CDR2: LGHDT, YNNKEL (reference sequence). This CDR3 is CASSQGRGAGNTIYF. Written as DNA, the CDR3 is TGTGCCAGCAGCCAAGGACGGGGGGCTGGAAACACCATATATTTT. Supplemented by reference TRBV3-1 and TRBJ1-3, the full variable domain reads DTAVSQTPKYLVTQMGNDKSIKCEQNLGHDTMYWYKQDSKKFLKIMFSYNNKELIINETVPNRFSPKSPDKAHLNLHINSLELGDSAVYFCASSQGRGAGNTIYFGEGSWLTVV.

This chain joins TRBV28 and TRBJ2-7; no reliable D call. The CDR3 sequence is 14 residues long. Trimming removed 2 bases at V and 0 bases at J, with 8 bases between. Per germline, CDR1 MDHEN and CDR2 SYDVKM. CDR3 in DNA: TGTGCCAGCAGTTTAGGCCTACGCTCCTACGAGCAGTACTTC. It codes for CASSLGLRSYEQYF.

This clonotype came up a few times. The CDR3 loop is CASSSGRFLDEQYF. The CDR3, as DNA: TGTGCCAGCAGCTCCGGTCGCTTCCTGGACGAGCAGTACTTC. The chain combines TRBV12-3 or TRBV12-4 with TRBJ2-7, with no clear D. Trimming shortened V by 6 bases and J by 5 bases, and 17 bases separated the two germline ends. The CDR3 loop spans 14 amino acids.

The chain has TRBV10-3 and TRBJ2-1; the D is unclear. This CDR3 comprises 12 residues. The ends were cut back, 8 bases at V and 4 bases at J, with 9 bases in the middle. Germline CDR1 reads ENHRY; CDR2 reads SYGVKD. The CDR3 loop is CAIPGDYNEQFF. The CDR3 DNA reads TGTGCCATCCCTGGGGATTACAATGAGCAGTTCTTC.

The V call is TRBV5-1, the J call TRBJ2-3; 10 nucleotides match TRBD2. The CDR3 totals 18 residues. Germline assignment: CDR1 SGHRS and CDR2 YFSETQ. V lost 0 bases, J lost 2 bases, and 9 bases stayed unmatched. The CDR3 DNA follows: TGCGCCAGCAGCTTGGTGGTAGCGGGGGGCCTAAACACAGATACGCAGTATTTT. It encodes CASSLVVAGGLNTDTQYF. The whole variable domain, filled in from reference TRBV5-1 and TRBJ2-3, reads KAGVTQTPRYLIKTRGQQVTLSCSPISGHRSVSWYQQTPGQGLQFLFEYFSETQRNKGNFPGRFSGRQFSNSRSEMNVSTLELGDSALYLCASSLVVAGGLNTDTQYFGPGTRLTVL.

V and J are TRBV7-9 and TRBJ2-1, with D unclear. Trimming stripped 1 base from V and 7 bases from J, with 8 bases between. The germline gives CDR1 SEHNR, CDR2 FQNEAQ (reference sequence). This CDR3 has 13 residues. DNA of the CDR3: TGTGCCAGCAGCTTAGGGCAGTGGAATGAGCAGTTCTTC. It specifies CASSLGQWNEQFF.

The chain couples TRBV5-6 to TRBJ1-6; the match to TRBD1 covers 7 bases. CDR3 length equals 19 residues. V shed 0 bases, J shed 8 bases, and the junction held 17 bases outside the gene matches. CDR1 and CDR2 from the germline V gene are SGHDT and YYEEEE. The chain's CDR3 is CASSLEPAFRQGGDSPLHF. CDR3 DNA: TGTGCCAGCAGCTTGGAGCCTGCCTTTCGACAGGGTGGGGATTCACCCCTCCACTTT.

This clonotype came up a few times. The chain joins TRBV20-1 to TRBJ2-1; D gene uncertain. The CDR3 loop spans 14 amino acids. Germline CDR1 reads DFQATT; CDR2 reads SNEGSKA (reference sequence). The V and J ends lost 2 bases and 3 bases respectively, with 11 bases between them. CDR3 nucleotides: TGCAGTGCTAGACCACGCCCGGACTACAATGAGCAGTTCTTC. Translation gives CSARPRPDYNEQFF.

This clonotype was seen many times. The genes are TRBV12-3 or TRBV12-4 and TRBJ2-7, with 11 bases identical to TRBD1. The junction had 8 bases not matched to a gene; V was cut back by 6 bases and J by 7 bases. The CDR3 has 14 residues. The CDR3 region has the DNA TGTGCCAGCAGCCCTGGACAGGGGGCTCGTGAGCAGTACTTC. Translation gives CASSPGQGAREQYF.

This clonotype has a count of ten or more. CDR3 bases: TGTGCCAGCAGCTTAGCGTCGGCGGCCGGGGAGCTGTTTTTT. Protein: CASSLASAAGELFF. The rearrangement joins TRBV7-2 to TRBJ2-2, with D uncertain. V lost 0 bases, J lost 6 bases, and 8 bases lay in between. Germline CDR1 and CDR2: SGHTA and FQGNSA. This CDR3 has 14 residues.

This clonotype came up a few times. The CDR3 loop reads CASSDQAISNNEQFF. The CDR3 DNA follows: TGCGCCAGCAGCGATCAGGCCATTTCTAACAATGAGCAGTTCTTC. The rearrangement links TRBV4-3 to TRBJ2-1; D is undetermined. The ends were cut back, 5 bases at V and 5 bases at J, with 16 bases in the middle. From germline, CDR1 is LGHNA and CDR2 YSLEER. This CDR3 has 15 residues.

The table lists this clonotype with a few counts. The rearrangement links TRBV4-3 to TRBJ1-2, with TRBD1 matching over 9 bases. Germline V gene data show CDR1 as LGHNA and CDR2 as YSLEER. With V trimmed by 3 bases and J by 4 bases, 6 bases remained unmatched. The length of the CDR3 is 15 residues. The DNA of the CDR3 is TGCGCCAGCAGCCATCCCGGGACAGGGATCTATGGCTACACCTTC. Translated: CASSHPGTGIYGYTF.

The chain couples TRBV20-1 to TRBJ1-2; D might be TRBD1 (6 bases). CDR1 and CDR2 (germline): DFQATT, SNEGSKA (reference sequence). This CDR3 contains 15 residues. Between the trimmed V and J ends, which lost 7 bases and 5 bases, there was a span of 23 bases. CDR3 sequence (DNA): TGCAGTGTGGAATCACAGGGAAGCCCCCCTTATGGCTACACCTTC. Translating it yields CSVESQGSPPYGYTF.

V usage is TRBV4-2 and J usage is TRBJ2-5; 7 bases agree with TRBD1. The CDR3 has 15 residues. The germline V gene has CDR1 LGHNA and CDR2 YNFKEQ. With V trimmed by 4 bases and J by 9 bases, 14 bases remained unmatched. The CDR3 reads CASSPEGATSRAQYF. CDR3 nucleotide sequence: TGTGCCAGCAGCCCTGAGGGGGCTACCTCCCGGGCCCAGTACTTC.

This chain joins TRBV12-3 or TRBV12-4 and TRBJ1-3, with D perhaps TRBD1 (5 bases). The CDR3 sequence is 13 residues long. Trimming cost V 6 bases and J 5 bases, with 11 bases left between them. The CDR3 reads CASRKQVRNTIYF. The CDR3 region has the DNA TGTGCCAGCAGAAAACAGGTTCGAAACACCATATATTTT.

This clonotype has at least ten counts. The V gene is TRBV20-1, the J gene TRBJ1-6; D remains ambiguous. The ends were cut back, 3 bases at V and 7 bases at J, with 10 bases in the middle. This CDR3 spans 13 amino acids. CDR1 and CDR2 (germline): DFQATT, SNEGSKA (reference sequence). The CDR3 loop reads CSASATRNSPLHF. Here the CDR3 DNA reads TGCAGTGCTAGTGCGACAAGGAATTCACCCCTCCACTTT.

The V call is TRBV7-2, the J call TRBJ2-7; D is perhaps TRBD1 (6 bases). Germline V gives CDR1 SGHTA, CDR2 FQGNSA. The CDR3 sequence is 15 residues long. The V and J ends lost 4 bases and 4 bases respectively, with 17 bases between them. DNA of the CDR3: TGTGCCAGCAGCTCGACCCCTGGGGGCAGTTACGAGCAGTACTTC. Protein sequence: CASSSTPGGSYEQYF.

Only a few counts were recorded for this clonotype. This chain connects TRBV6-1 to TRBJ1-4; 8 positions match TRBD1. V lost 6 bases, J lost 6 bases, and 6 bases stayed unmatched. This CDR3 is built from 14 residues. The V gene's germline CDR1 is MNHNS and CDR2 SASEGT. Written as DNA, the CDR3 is TGTGCCAGCAGGCCGGGACAGGCGTATGAAAAACTGTTTTTT. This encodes CASRPGQAYEKLFF.

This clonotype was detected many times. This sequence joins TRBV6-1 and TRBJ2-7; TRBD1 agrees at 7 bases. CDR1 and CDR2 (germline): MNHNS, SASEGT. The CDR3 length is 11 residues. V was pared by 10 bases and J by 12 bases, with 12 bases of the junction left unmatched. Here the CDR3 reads CATVDRVRLYF. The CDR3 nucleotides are TGTGCCACCGTAGACAGGGTAAGGCTGTACTTC.

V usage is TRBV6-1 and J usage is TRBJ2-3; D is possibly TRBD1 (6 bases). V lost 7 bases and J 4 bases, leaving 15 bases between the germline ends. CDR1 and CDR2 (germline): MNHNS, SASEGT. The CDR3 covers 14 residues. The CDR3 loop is CASTPPGGADTQYF. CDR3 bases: TGTGCCAGCACTCCACCTGGGGGCGCAGATACGCAGTATTTT.

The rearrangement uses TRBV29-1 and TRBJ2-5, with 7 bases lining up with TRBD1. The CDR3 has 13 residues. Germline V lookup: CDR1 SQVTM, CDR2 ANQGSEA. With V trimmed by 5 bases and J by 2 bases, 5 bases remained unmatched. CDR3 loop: CSVRDSVQETQYF. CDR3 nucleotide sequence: TGCAGCGTTCGGGACAGCGTACAAGAGACCCAGTACTTC.

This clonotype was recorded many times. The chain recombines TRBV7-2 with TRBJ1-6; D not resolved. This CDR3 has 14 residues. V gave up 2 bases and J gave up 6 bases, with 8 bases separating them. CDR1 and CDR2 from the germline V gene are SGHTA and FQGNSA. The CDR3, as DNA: TGTGCCAGCAGCTTAACGACGGCTAATTCACCCCTCCACTTT. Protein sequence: CASSLTTANSPLHF.